These T cell receptor beta chains were read from a single sample in a study of OX40 agonist ivuxolimab in advanced cancers. The protocol was immunoSEQ multiplex PCR, while the TCRdb copy is restricted to in-frame clones and leaves out a portion. The sample carries 40,000 or so clones, approximately 92% recorded once. The sequences come from CD4+ or CD8+ T cells sorted from blood, collected in a trial of the OX40 agonist ivuxolimab. These receptors all come from an adult with an advanced solid tumor such as melanoma, head and neck, liver or kidney cancer. Each CDR3 is given with its conserved first and last residue. A D gene is named only where the DNA matches it firmly. The size of a clone is reported for some rows only, either as once, few or many, or as a class for expanded clones.

.	.	TRBV4-3	TRBJ2-2	CASSLWDGATGELFF	TGCGCCAGCAGCCTTTGGGACGGCGCCACCGGGGAGCTGTTTTTT
.	.	TRBV29-1	TRBJ1-2	CSVEGDFYGYTF	TGCAGCGTTGAGGGTGATTTCTATGGCTACACCTTC
.	.	TRBV19	TRBJ2-1	CASSIGRGPSNEQFF	TGTGCCAGTAGTATAGGTCGTGGACCCAGCAATGAGCAGTTCTTC
.	.	TRBV19	TRBJ2-2	CASSMAGELFF	TGTGCCAGTAGTATGGCCGGGGAGCTGTTTTTT
.	.	TRBV7-9	TRBJ1-2	CASSETGTDYGYTF	TGTGCCAGCAGCGAAACCGGGACGGACTATGGCTACACCTTC
TRBD1	once	TRBV28	TRBJ1-4	CASSFDDREGEKLFF	TGTGCCAGCAGTTTTGACGACAGGGAGGGTGAAAAACTGTTTTTT
.	once	TRBV7-3	TRBJ2-3	CASSLNSQDTQYF	TGTGCCAGCAGCTTAAATTCCCAAGATACGCAGTATTTT
.	.	TRBV29-1	TRBJ1-2	CSVSEVTDYGYTF	TGCAGCGTTAGTGAGGTCACTGACTATGGCTACACCTTC
.	.	TRBV10-2	TRBJ1-2	CASSPEVEPNYGYTF	TGCGCCAGCAGCCCCGAGGTCGAGCCCAACTATGGCTACACCTTC
TRBD1	.	TRBV23-1	TRBJ1-4	CASSRPGQGEEKLFF	TGCGCCAGCAGTCGCCCGGGACAGGGTGAAGAAAAACTGTTTTTT
.	.	TRBV6-5	TRBJ1-1	CASRNGISTEAFF	TGTGCCAGCAGGAACGGGATATCTACTGAAGCTTTCTTT
TRBD1	.	TRBV7-8	TRBJ1-5	CASSLDRGTNQPQHF	TGTGCCAGCAGCTTAGACAGGGGAACGAATCAGCCCCAGCATTTT
.	.	TRBV11-2	TRBJ1-2	CASRGNRGGYGYTF	TGTGCCAGCAGGGGAAACCGGGGGGGTTATGGCTACACCTTC
TRBD1	once	TRBV4-3	TRBJ1-1	CASSQGTGEAEAFF	TGCGCCAGCAGCCAGGGGACAGGGGAAGCTGAAGCTTTCTTT
.	few	TRBV6-5	TRBJ2-2	CASASTGELFF	TGTGCCAGCGCGTCGACCGGGGAGCTGTTTTTT
.	.	TRBV27	TRBJ1-1	CASSLSPNSNTEAFF	TGTGCCAGCAGTTTATCACCCAATTCGAACACTGAAGCTTTCTTT
TRBD1	.	TRBV5-1	TRBJ1-1	CASSLDTGGTEAFF	TGCGCCAGCAGCTTGGATACAGGGGGCACTGAAGCTTTCTTT
.	once	TRBV6-5	TRBJ1-2	CASSSDGYTF	TGTGCCAGCAGCTCAGACGGCTACACCTTC
.	once	TRBV6-1	TRBJ1-5	CASSVRDTKVYSNQPQHF	TGTGCCAGCAGTGTCCGGGACACTAAGGTATATAGCAATCAGCCCCAGCATTTT
.	.	TRBV30	TRBJ2-7	CAWSGADRVAYEQYF	TGTGCCTGGAGTGGAGCCGATAGGGTGGCCTACGAGCAGTACTTC
.	few	TRBV9	TRBJ1-2	CASSPTGKAVGNYGYTF	TGTGCCAGCAGCCCCACCGGTAAGGCCGTCGGGAACTATGGCTACACCTTC
.	.	TRBV19	TRBJ2-3	CASSSQAVPGDTQYF	TGTGCCAGTAGTAGCCAAGCGGTCCCGGGAGATACGCAGTATTTT
TRBD1	.	TRBV5-5	TRBJ2-3	CASSWLRDRTTDTQYF	TGTGCCAGCAGCTGGCTCAGGGACAGAACGACAGATACGCAGTATTTT
.	.	TRBV27	TRBJ2-1	CASSNRESSYNEQFF	TGTGCCAGCTCAAATCGGGAGAGCTCCTACAATGAGCAGTTCTTC
.	.	TRBV6-6	TRBJ1-3	CASSADIMGNTIYF	TGTGCCAGCAGCGCTGACATAATGGGAAACACCATATATTTT
.	.	TRBV7-8	TRBJ1-3	CASSLGGQLGNTIYF	TGTGCCAGCAGCTTAGGTGGACAGCTGGGAAACACCATATATTTT
.	.	TRBV6-4	TRBJ2-7	CASMIDKQGEQYF	TGTGCCAGCATGATTGACAAGCAGGGCGAGCAGTACTTC
TRBD1	.	TRBV28	TRBJ1-5	CASSSPGQGSDQPQHF	TGTGCCAGCAGTAGCCCGGGACAGGGATCCGATCAGCCCCAGCATTTT
.	.	TRBV30	TRBJ1-2	CAERGQKKLANYGYTF	TGTGCCGAGAGGGGCCAGAAAAAATTAGCTAACTATGGCTACACCTTC